A single sample is the source of the 28 T cell receptor beta chains below, sequenced in a study of T cell repertoires in cytomegalovirus infection. TCRdb used MiXCR to reprocess the reads, holding one entry per CDR3 protein. The table records some 100,000 distinct CDR3 sequences, under 25% of them present only once. The sequenced material came from CD8+ T cells from PBMCs. The receptors stem from a human donor in good health (CMV status not recorded). Some clones in this sample may be carry-over from other donors' samples.

This clonotype was seen at least ten times. The chain carries TRBV19 and TRBJ2-7, with TRBD1 matching over 8 bases. CDR1 and CDR2 (germline): LNHDA, SQIVND (reference sequence). The CDR3 sequence is 15 residues long. V trimming: 3 bases; J trimming: 2 bases; junction bases outside the gene matches: 6. CDR3 in amino acids: CASSIQGALAYEQYF. CDR3 bases: TGTGCCAGTAGTATCCAGGGGGCGCTGGCCTACGAGCAGTACTTC.

This clonotype has ten or more counts. The chain uses TRBV7-2 and TRBJ2-3; weak D call: TRBD2 (7 bases). V dropped 2 bases and J dropped 1 base, with 10 bases sitting between them. CDR1 and CDR2 (germline): SGHTA, FQGNSA. The CDR3 contains 15 residues. The CDR3, as DNA: TGTGCCAGCAGCTTAACGGGGGGCGGCACAGATACGCAGTATTTT. Translated: CASSLTGGGTDTQYF.

The chain combines TRBV4-1 with TRBJ1-4; unclear D gene. The V end lost 4 bases, the J end lost 5 bases, and 14 bases lay between the germline ends. The V gene's germline CDR1 is MGHRA and CDR2 YSYEKL. This CDR3 region has 15 residues. The CDR3 nucleotides read TGCGCCAGCAGCCCGGGAGAAAGTGGAAATGAAAAACTGTTTTTT. Protein: CASSPGESGNEKLFF.

This clonotype was seen only a few times. V is TRBV4-2 and J is TRBJ1-4; 9 nucleotides line up with TRBD1. CDR1 is LGHNA and CDR2 is YNFKEQ in the germline V gene. The CDR3 runs to 16 residues. The V segment lost 2 bases and the J segment 4 bases; nucleotides outside the gene matches: 5. CDR3 region: CASSQRTGEGNEKLFF. CDR3 DNA sequence: TGTGCCAGCAGCCAAAGGACAGGGGAGGGTAATGAAAAACTGTTTTTT.

The J gene is TRBJ2-7, the V gene TRBV18, with 9 bases aligning to TRBD1. The CDR3 has 13 residues. The germline V gene has CDR1 KGHSH and CDR2 LQKENI. The V segment lost 4 bases and the J segment 6 bases; nucleotides outside the gene matches: 4. CDR3 region: CASSLGQGFEQYF. As DNA, the CDR3 is TGTGCCAGCTCACTGGGACAGGGATTCGAGCAGTACTTC. Complete variable domain (other parts from reference TRBV18 and TRBJ2-7): NAGVMQNPRHLVRRRGQEARLRCSPMKGHSHVYWYRQLPEEGLKFMVYLQKENIIDESGMPKERFSAEFPKEGPSILRIQQVVRGDSAAYFCASSLGQGFEQYFGPGTRLTVT.

This clonotype has ten or more counts. The rearrangement uses TRBV7-9 and TRBJ2-1; D is perhaps TRBD1 (6 bases). The germline V gene encodes CDR1 SEHNR and CDR2 FQNEAQ (reference sequence). Trimming removed 2 bases at V and 6 bases at J, with 11 bases between. The CDR3 is 14 residues long. DNA for the CDR3: TGTGCCAGCAGCTTACTACAGGGCATCAATGAGCAGTTCTTC. It translates to CASSLLQGINEQFF.

This clonotype was recorded a few times. The chain uses TRBV5-5 and TRBJ2-3; no definite D call. Trimming pared 4 bases from V and 5 bases from J, leaving 11 bases between. The CDR3 contains 13 residues. Germline V lookup: CDR1 SGHKS, CDR2 YYEKEE (reference sequence). This CDR3 is CASSPWGEDTQYF. The CDR3 bases are TGTGCCAGCAGCCCCTGGGGTGAAGATACGCAGTATTTT.

The rearrangement links TRBV28 to TRBJ1-1; perhaps TRBD1 as D (5 bases). V was clipped by 6 bases and J by 9 bases, with 14 bases between them. Germline CDR1 MDHEN, CDR2 SYDVKM. The CDR3 runs 12 residues. CDR3 region: CASSRGGAQAFF. In nucleotides, the CDR3 is TGTGCCAGCAGCCGAGGAGGGGCTCAAGCTTTCTTT. The full variable domain, its missing parts supplied by reference TRBV28 and TRBJ1-1, is DVKVTQSSRYLVKRTGEKVFLECVQDMDHENMFWYRQDPGLGLRLIYFSYDVKMKEKGDIPEGYSVSREKKERFSLILESASTNQTSMYLCASSRGGAQAFFGQGTRLTVV.

This clonotype was picked up a small number of times. V usage is TRBV6-5 and J usage is TRBJ2-2; TRBD2 agrees at 7 bases. The germline V gene encodes CDR1 MNHEY and CDR2 SVGAGI. The ends lost 0 bases at V and 7 bases at J; junction bases unmatched: 5. This CDR3 region has 15 residues. CDR3 residues: CASSYSTGRNGELFF. The CDR3 DNA sequence: TGTGCCAGCAGTTACTCTACCGGGAGGAACGGGGAGCTGTTTTTT.

V is TRBV14 and J is TRBJ2-7; D uncertain. Germline CDR1 is SGHDN and CDR2 is FVKESK. The CDR3 length is 14 residues. V was trimmed by 2 bases and J by 2 bases, leaving 10 bases between them. The CDR3 is CASSQRLRAYEQYF. The CDR3 DNA sequence: TGTGCCAGCAGCCAACGGCTTAGAGCCTACGAGCAGTACTTC.

This clonotype was seen repeatedly, ten times or more. The J gene is TRBJ2-1, the V gene TRBV12-3 or TRBV12-4; tentatively, D is TRBD1 or TRBD2 (6 bases each). V lost 6 bases, J lost 4 bases, and 16 bases lay in between. This CDR3 has 15 residues. The CDR3 reads CASRLVGGLYNEQFF. CDR3 DNA sequence: TGTGCCAGCAGACTTGTCGGGGGCTTATACAATGAGCAGTTCTTC.

This clonotype was observed many times. V gene TRBV19 combines with J gene TRBJ2-7; D is perhaps TRBD1 or TRBD2 (5 bases each). There are 15 residues in the CDR3. V lost 5 bases to trimming and J lost 3 bases, with 17 bases between them. Germline V gives CDR1 LNHDA, CDR2 SQIVND (reference sequence). This CDR3 is CASSGVRDGNYEQYF. In nucleotides, the CDR3 is TGTGCCAGTAGTGGTGTCCGGGACGGAAACTACGAGCAGTACTTC. The whole variable domain, remainder taken from reference TRBV19 and TRBJ2-7, is DGGITQSPKYLFRKEGQNVTLSCEQNLNHDAMYWYRQDPGQGLRLIYYSQIVNDFQKGDIAEGYSVSREKKESFPLTVTSAQKNPTAFYLCASSGVRDGNYEQYFGPGTRLTVT.

This clonotype was counted a few times. The V gene is TRBV4-3, the J gene TRBJ2-6; 7 positions agree with TRBD1. The CDR3 length is 16 residues. Per the germline V gene, CDR1 is LGHNA and CDR2 is YSLEER. With V trimmed by 4 bases and J by 0 bases, 3 bases remained unmatched. The CDR3 nucleotides read TGCGCCAGCAGCCGGGACAGCGCCTCTGGGGCCAACGTCCTGACTTTC. It yields the protein CASSRDSASGANVLTF.

This clonotype was observed at least ten times. The rearrangement joins TRBV11-2 to TRBJ2-1; 13 nucleotides agree with TRBD2. With V trimmed by 5 bases and J by 3 bases, 4 bases remained unmatched. CDR1 and CDR2 (germline): SGHAT, FQNNGV. The CDR3 is 16 amino acids. CDR3 loop: CASSQGLAGDYNEQFF. The CDR3 DNA is TGTGCCAGCAGCCAAGGACTAGCGGGGGACTACAATGAGCAGTTCTTC.

The chain couples TRBV5-6 to TRBJ1-2; D ambiguous. The CDR3 contains 16 residues. V dropped 3 bases and J dropped 6 bases, with 21 bases sitting between them. Germline V lookup: CDR1 SGHDT, CDR2 YYEEEE. CDR3 sequence reads: CASSSAWAARSDGYTF. The DNA for the CDR3 is TGTGCCAGCAGCTCCGCATGGGCCGCTAGGTCCGATGGCTACACCTTC.

In its sample, this clonotype was seen many times. V is TRBV7-8 and J is TRBJ2-3; the D is unclear. The V and J ends lost 6 bases and 2 bases respectively, with 15 bases between them. Germline V gives CDR1 SGHVS, CDR2 FQNEAQ. The CDR3 is made up of 15 amino acids. CDR3 in amino acids: CASRTDTGYTDTQYF. CDR3 coding DNA: TGTGCCAGCAGAACCGACACGGGTTACACAGATACGCAGTATTTT.

The V gene is TRBV6-2 or TRBV6-3, the J gene TRBJ2-7; 8 positions agree with TRBD1. Germline trimming cut 6 bases from V and 5 bases from J; bases unmatched to any gene: 6. This CDR3 contains 13 residues. Germline CDR1 MNHEY, CDR2 SVGEGT. The CDR3 loop is CASRDRVRDEQYF. The CDR3 coding sequence is TGTGCCAGCAGGGACAGGGTTCGGGACGAGCAGTACTTC.

This clonotype occurred a few times. The V call is TRBV11-2, the J call TRBJ2-7; possibly TRBD1 or TRBD2 for D (5 bases each). Trimming took off 3 bases at V and 2 bases at J, with 14 bases between the two ends. The CDR3 consists of 15 residues. Germline CDR1 is SGHAT and CDR2 is FQNNGV. The CDR3 loop is CASSFFRDQAYEQYF. Written as DNA, the CDR3 is TGTGCCAGCAGCTTCTTCCGGGACCAAGCCTACGAGCAGTACTTC.

The chain has TRBV13 and TRBJ2-5, with D unresolved. Germline V gives CDR1 PRHDT, CDR2 FYEKMQ (reference sequence). The ends were cut back, 1 base at V and 4 bases at J, with 13 bases in the middle. The CDR3 runs to 15 residues. The CDR3, as DNA: TGTGCCAGCAGCTTAGTATCCGTCAAGCTAGAGACCCAGTACTTC. Amino acid sequence: CASSLVSVKLETQYF. The full variable domain, with the rest looked up from reference TRBV13 and TRBJ2-5, is AAGVIQSPRHLIKEKRETATLKCYPIPRHDTVYWYQQGPGQDPQFLISFYEKMQSDKGSIPDRFSAQQFSDYHSELNMSSLELGDSALYFCASSLVSVKLETQYFGPGTRLLVL.

The chain employs TRBV7-8 and TRBJ2-1; D perhaps matches TRBD1 (6 bases). The V gene lost 7 bases and the J gene lost 8 bases, with 18 bases spanning the gap. Per germline, CDR1 SGHVS and CDR2 FQNEAQ. This CDR3 region has 14 residues. CDR3 sequence: CASTPTGLADEQFF. CDR3 bases: TGTGCCAGCACCCCCACAGGGTTGGCAGATGAGCAGTTCTTC.

The rearrangement links TRBV18 to TRBJ2-7; tentatively, D is TRBD1 (5 bases). Germline V lookup: CDR1 KGHSH, CDR2 LQKENI. This CDR3 contains 15 residues. V was clipped by 0 bases and J by 7 bases, with 16 bases between them. The CDR3 region has the DNA TGTGCCAGCTCACCACCCGGTGGCAGGGTGGGGGAGCAGTACTTC. Its translation is CASSPPGGRVGEQYF.

This clonotype was seen at least ten times. The chain links TRBV15 to TRBJ1-1, with D possibly TRBD1 on 6 matching bases. Deletions cut 0 bases from V and 1 base from J, with 9 bases between. Germline assignment: CDR1 LNHNV and CDR2 YYDKDF (reference sequence). The CDR3 is made up of 15 amino acids. In DNA form, the CDR3 reads TGTGCCACCAGCAGAGATCGGGGGGCGAACACTGAAGCTTTCTTT. It translates to CATSRDRGANTEAFF.

The V gene is TRBV11-2, the J gene TRBJ1-1, with no clear D. This CDR3 spans 11 amino acids. Germline V lookup: CDR1 SGHAT, CDR2 FQNNGV. The V end was cut by 3 bases, the J end by 7 bases, with 6 bases between. DNA for the CDR3: TGTGCCAGCAGCTTGACGGGTGAAGCTTTCTTT. Translating it yields CASSLTGEAFF.

This clonotype has a count of ten or more. V gene TRBV7-8 combines with J gene TRBJ1-1; D is unresolved. CDR1 SGHVS and CDR2 FQNEAQ come from the germline V gene. The CDR3 covers 15 residues. V lost 2 bases and J lost 5, with 15 bases in between. CDR3 amino acids: CASSLPTRVGTEAFF. DNA of the CDR3: TGTGCCAGCAGCTTACCAACTCGGGTGGGGACTGAAGCTTTCTTT.

The chain has TRBV4-2 and TRBJ1-1, with D unclear. The V gene's germline CDR1 is LGHNA and CDR2 YNFKEQ. The CDR3 length is 14 residues. V gave up 1 base and J gave up 1 base, with 7 bases separating them. The DNA for the CDR3 is TGTGCCAGCAGCCAAGGGTCGGGGAACACTGAAGCTTTCTTT. This sequence encodes CASSQGSGNTEAFF.

The V gene is TRBV7-4, the J gene TRBJ2-7; D is ambiguous. This CDR3 is 12 amino acids long. V was cut by 1 base and J by 5 bases, with 6 bases left in between. Per the germline V gene, CDR1 is SGHVT and CDR2 is SQSDAQ. The CDR3 loop reads CASSLDRNEQYF. The CDR3 DNA reads as TGTGCCAGCAGCTTAGACCGAAACGAGCAGTACTTC.

The chain joins TRBV6-5 to TRBJ2-5, with 8 bases lining up with TRBD2. The CDR3 has 15 amino acids. The J segment lost 5 bases and the V segment lost 0 bases, leaving 5 bases of the junction unmatched. Looked up from germline, CDR1 is MNHEY and CDR2 is SVGAGI. In DNA form, the CDR3 reads TGTGCCAGCAGTTACTCGCGGACGGGGGGGGAGACCCAGTACTTC. It specifies CASSYSRTGGETQYF.

A few counts support this clonotype. The chain recombines TRBV12-5 with TRBJ2-5; D remains ambiguous. Germline loops: CDR1 LGHNT, CDR2 FRNRAP. The CDR3 is 15 amino acids. V gave up 0 bases and J gave up 0 bases, with 8 bases separating them. In DNA form, the CDR3 reads TGTGCTAGTGGTTTGGTACCGGCGTACCAAGAGACCCAGTACTTC. Translating gives CASGLVPAYQETQYF. The variable domain in full, with the rest retrieved from reference TRBV12-5 and TRBJ2-5, is DARVTQTPRHKVTEMGQEVTMRCQPILGHNTVFWYRQTMMQGLELLAYFRNRAPLDDSGMPKDRFSAEMPDATLATLKIQPSEPRDSAVYFCASGLVPAYQETQYFGPGTRLLVL.